This entry lists 29 T cell receptor beta chains sequenced from one sample in a study of blood T cell repertoires in COVID-19. Libraries were prepared by immunoSEQ multiplex PCR; TCRdb keeps only in-frame clonotypes and omits some of them. The repertoire holds approximately 170,000 clones, with 80% to 90% as singletons. The sequenced material came from peripheral blood. All receptors derive from a man in his late teens or twenties who had recovered from COVID-19.

The chain uses TRBV29-1 and TRBJ1-4; D is uncertain. This CDR3 spans 12 amino acids. V lost 6 bases to trimming and J lost 6 bases, with 11 bases between them. Germline CDR1 SQVTM, CDR2 ANQGSEA. The CDR3 sequence: CSVTFPDEKLFF. CDR3 nucleotides: TGCAGCGTAACATTCCCCGATGAAAAACTGTTTTTT.

The J gene is TRBJ2-5, the V gene TRBV9; D perhaps matches TRBD1 (6 bases). Germline CDR1 and CDR2: SGDLS and YYNGEE. The germline V and J ends were trimmed by 3 bases and 1 base, with 13 bases remaining between them. The CDR3 covers 15 residues. The CDR3 DNA follows: TGTGCCAGCAGCGCTAAGTGGACAGTCCAAGAGACCCAGTACTTC. Amino acid sequence: CASSAKWTVQETQYF.

The chain uses TRBV5-4 and TRBJ1-1, with D perhaps matching TRBD1 (5 bases). The CDR3 covers 14 residues. Trimming left V 0 bases short and J 3 bases short, with 9 bases between. The germline CDR1 and CDR2 sequences are SGHNT and YYREEE (reference sequence). CDR3 sequence (DNA): TGTGCCAGCAGCTTGGGGGGCCGGGACACTGAAGCTTTCTTT. This codes for CASSLGGRDTEAFF.

For the CDR3, the DNA is TGCGCCAGTATATCAGGGAACACTGAAGCTTTCTTT. Its translation: CASISGNTEAFF. The rearrangement joins TRBV10-2 to TRBJ1-1, with D uncertain. V lost 9 bases and J lost 1, with 9 bases in between. Per germline, CDR1 WSHSY and CDR2 SAAADI. The CDR3 extends over 12 amino acids.

V gene TRBV9 combines with J gene TRBJ2-5; possibly TRBD2 for D (5 bases). The V and J ends lost 2 bases and 5 bases respectively, with 13 bases between them. Germline CDR1 reads SGDLS; CDR2 reads YYNGEE. This CDR3 comprises 14 residues. The CDR3 DNA follows: TGTGCCAGCAGCGTTCGGGGAACTTGGGAGACCCAGTACTTC. This sequence encodes CASSVRGTWETQYF.

The chain recombines TRBV7-2 with TRBJ1-1; possible D gene TRBD1, 6 bases. Germline lookup yields CDR1 SGHTA and CDR2 FQGNSA. Trimming removed 1 base at V and 4 bases at J, with 10 bases between. CDR3 length: 14 amino acids. CDR3 sequence reads: CASSLDRELTEAFF. The CDR3 DNA sequence: TGTGCCAGCAGCTTAGACAGGGAACTCACTGAAGCTTTCTTT.

The chain combines TRBV4-1 with TRBJ2-1; TRBD2 is a possible D gene (6 bases). The ends were cut back, 0 bases at V and 7 bases at J, with 19 bases in the middle. Germline V lookup: CDR1 MGHRA, CDR2 YSYEKL. This CDR3 has 17 residues. CDR3 residues: CASSQDLPGGPGNEQFF. The CDR3 DNA sequence: TGCGCCAGCAGCCAAGATCTCCCAGGAGGGCCGGGAAATGAGCAGTTCTTC.

This clone has only one observation. The gene calls are TRBV7-2 and TRBJ2-3; perhaps TRBD1 as D (5 bases). The CDR3 runs 16 residues. The germline V gene encodes CDR1 SGHTA and CDR2 FQGNSA. Deletions cut 5 bases from V and 1 base from J, with 16 bases between. The CDR3 region has the DNA TGTGCCAGCAGCCAAATAGGGGTAGGGGGCACAGATACGCAGTATTTT. It is translated as CASSQIGVGGTDTQYF.

The chain employs TRBV19 and TRBJ2-2, with D perhaps TRBD2 (5 bases). Germline V CDR1 and CDR2: LNHDA, SQIVND (reference sequence). Trimming stripped 7 bases from V and 0 bases from J, with 12 bases between. The CDR3 is 15 residues long. This CDR3 is CASKLVEANTGELFF. The CDR3 DNA is TGTGCCAGTAAACTCGTGGAGGCGAACACCGGGGAGCTGTTTTTT.

This clone was counted only a few times. V is TRBV10-3 and J is TRBJ2-2; weak D call: TRBD2 (5 bases). Per germline, CDR1 ENHRY and CDR2 SYGVKD. The CDR3 spans 14 residues. Between the trimmed V and J ends, which lost 6 bases and 0 bases, there was a span of 8 bases. The CDR3 is CAISKLANTGELFF. The CDR3 bases are TGTGCCATCAGCAAACTAGCGAACACCGGGGAGCTGTTTTTT.

The rearrangement joins TRBV4-2 to TRBJ1-5, with D perhaps matching TRBD1 (5 bases). Per germline, CDR1 LGHNA and CDR2 YNFKEQ. The germline V and J ends were trimmed by 0 bases and 5 bases, with 8 bases remaining between them. The CDR3 runs 14 residues. This CDR3 is CASSQDPGDQPQHF. CDR3 DNA sequence: TGTGCCAGCAGCCAAGATCCGGGGGATCAGCCCCAGCATTTT.

The chain has TRBV9 and TRBJ2-4; 10 positions agree with TRBD1. Trimming took 2 bases from V and 9 from J; bases not matched to a gene: 2. The CDR3 extends over 13 amino acids. Per germline, CDR1 SGDLS and CDR2 YYNGEE. The CDR3 nucleotides are TGTGCCAGCAGCGTCGGGACAGGGGTCATTCAGTACTTC. Amino acid sequence: CASSVGTGVIQYF. Full variable domain (missing parts from reference TRBV9 and TRBJ2-4): DSGVTQTPKHLITATGQRVTLRCSPRSGDLSVYWYQQSLDQGLQFLIQYYNGEERAKGNILERFSAQQFPDLHSELNLSSLELGDSALYFCASSVGTGVIQYFGAGTRLSVL.

The V gene is TRBV5-1, the J gene TRBJ2-5; no definite D call. V was trimmed by 4 bases and J by 1 base, leaving 11 bases between them. The CDR3 has 14 residues. CDR1 and CDR2 (germline): SGHRS, YFSETQ. For the CDR3, the DNA is TGCGCCAGCAGCGCTACCGGTTTCCAAGAGACCCAGTACTTC. Translating it yields CASSATGFQETQYF.

The genes are TRBV7-2 and TRBJ2-2; TRBD1 aligns across 8 bases. This CDR3 is built from 14 residues. With V trimmed by 5 bases and J by 4 bases, 3 bases remained unmatched. Germline V lookup: CDR1 SGHTA, CDR2 FQGNSA. This chain's CDR3 is CASSRGQGTGELFF. The CDR3, as DNA: TGTGCCAGCAGCCGCGGACAGGGCACCGGGGAGCTGTTTTTT.

The chain has TRBV28 and TRBJ2-7; 9 bases align to TRBD1. V was clipped by 3 bases and J by 1 base; unmatched bases: 4. Germline V gene sequence: CDR1 MDHEN, CDR2 SYDVKM. This CDR3 spans 15 amino acids. As DNA, the CDR3 is TGTGCCAGCAGTTTCGTCGGGACAGGGTCCTACGAGCAGTACTTC. As protein: CASSFVGTGSYEQYF. The whole variable domain, filled in from reference TRBV28 and TRBJ2-7, reads DVKVTQSSRYLVKRTGEKVFLECVQDMDHENMFWYRQDPGLGLRLIYFSYDVKMKEKGDIPEGYSVSREKKERFSLILESASTNQTSMYLCASSFVGTGSYEQYFGPGTRLTVT.

This sequence joins TRBV10-3 and TRBJ2-2; D perhaps matches TRBD2 (5 bases). Trimming removed 3 bases at V and 4 bases at J, with 15 bases between. The CDR3 has 16 residues. The germline V gene has CDR1 ENHRY and CDR2 SYGVKD. The CDR3 loop is CAISDSAESLTGELFF. The CDR3 coding sequence is TGTGCCATCAGTGATTCAGCGGAGTCTCTCACCGGGGAGCTGTTTTTT.

V gene TRBV10-3 combines with J gene TRBJ1-5; TRBD1 matches at 10 bases. The CDR3 loop spans 14 amino acids. Germline V gives CDR1 ENHRY, CDR2 SYGVKD. V trimming: 8 bases; J trimming: 7 bases; junction bases outside the gene matches: 8. The DNA of the CDR3 is TGTGCCATCGCGGGGACAGGGGTAGGGCAGCCCCAGCATTTT. Translation gives CAIAGTGVGQPQHF.

This rearrangement joins TRBV5-1 to TRBJ2-3; a possible D gene is TRBD2 (7 bases). V lost 4 bases, J lost 3 bases, and 18 bases lay in between. The CDR3 consists of 16 residues. Germline assignment: CDR1 SGHRS and CDR2 YFSETQ. For the CDR3, the DNA is TGCGCCAGCAGCCGCCAAGGGGGGGAAACGACAGATACGCAGTATTTT. This codes for CASSRQGGETTDTQYF.

The V gene is TRBV5-4, the J gene TRBJ1-2; 7 nucleotides line up with TRBD1. Looked up from germline, CDR1 is SGHNT and CDR2 is YYREEE (reference sequence). Losses at the gene ends were 4 bases for V and 4 bases for J; bases not matched to a gene: 10. This CDR3 region has 15 residues. CDR3 sequence (DNA): TGTGCCAGCAGCCGGAACAGGGGTGGCCTCTATGGCTACACCTTC. Protein: CASSRNRGGLYGYTF.

The gene calls are TRBV27 and TRBJ2-1; the D gene is possibly TRBD2 (6 bases). Germline V gene data show CDR1 as MNHEY and CDR2 as SMNVEV (reference sequence). The length of the CDR3 is 14 residues. V was trimmed by 6 bases and J by 0 bases, leaving 9 bases between them. The CDR3 nucleotides are TGTGCCAGCAGCACCGGGAGCTCCTACAATGAGCAGTTCTTC. Encoded protein: CASSTGSSYNEQFF.

This clone was seen once. The V gene is TRBV2, the J gene TRBJ2-5; 9 positions match TRBD2. This CDR3 contains 14 residues. The V gene's germline CDR1 is SNHLY and CDR2 FYNNEI. V was clipped by 6 bases and J by 5 bases; unmatched bases: 7. CDR3 DNA sequence: TGTGCCAGCAGGGGGACTAGCAAAGGGGAGACCCAGTACTTC. The encoded protein is CASRGTSKGETQYF.

The chain recombines TRBV19 with TRBJ2-5; the D gene is possibly TRBD2 (5 bases). The CDR3 runs 13 residues. Looked up from germline, CDR1 is LNHDA and CDR2 is SQIVND (reference sequence). V lost 5 bases and J lost 1, with 8 bases in between. CDR3 bases: TGTGCCAGTAGTCGGGATCGCCAAGAGACCCAGTACTTC. Encoded protein: CASSRDRQETQYF.

The chain has TRBV28 and TRBJ1-6; D unclear. Germline assignment: CDR1 MDHEN and CDR2 SYDVKM. This CDR3 has 14 residues. The germline V and J ends were trimmed by 8 bases and 4 bases, with 12 bases remaining between them. This CDR3 reads CASRFTLYNSPLHF. The CDR3 region has the DNA TGTGCCAGCCGCTTTACATTATATAATTCACCCCTCCACTTT.

The V call is TRBV4-3, the J call TRBJ2-7; 13 bases match TRBD2. V trimming: 1 base; J trimming: 0 bases; junction bases outside the gene matches: 0. The CDR3 covers 16 residues. Germline CDR1 reads LGHNA; CDR2 reads YSLEER. The CDR3 DNA sequence: TGCGCCAGCAGCCAAGGGACTAGCGGGGGCTCCTACGAGCAGTACTTC. Translation gives CASSQGTSGGSYEQYF.

V usage is TRBV4-3 and J usage is TRBJ2-7; D is undetermined. The length of the CDR3 is 13 residues. The V end was cut by 1 base, the J end by 3 bases, with 7 bases between. Germline-derived CDR1 and CDR2 are LGHNA and YSLEER. CDR3 loop: CASSQVQYYEQYF. CDR3 nucleotide sequence: TGCGCCAGCAGCCAAGTACAATACTACGAGCAGTACTTC.

This clone was recorded once. This sequence joins TRBV6-2 or TRBV6-3 and TRBJ1-2; D gene ambiguous. V lost 6 bases to trimming and J lost 10 bases, with 18 bases between them. The CDR3 extends over 13 amino acids. The germline gives CDR1 MNHEY, CDR2 SVGEGT. CDR3 in DNA: TGTGCCAGCAGCCTCTCAGTACCGCGGCTCTACACCTTC. Translating it yields CASSLSVPRLYTF.

The chain joins TRBV5-1 to TRBJ1-4; 9 positions match TRBD1. The CDR3 loop spans 16 amino acids. Germline-derived CDR1 and CDR2 are SGHRS and YFSETQ. Losses at the gene ends were 0 bases for V and 8 bases for J; bases not matched to a gene: 8. The DNA of the CDR3 is TGCGCCAGCAGCTTGGAGATCGGACAGGGGAACGAAAAACTGTTTTTT. Its translation is CASSLEIGQGNEKLFF. The whole variable domain, remainder taken from reference TRBV5-1 and TRBJ1-4, is KAGVTQTPRYLIKTRGQQVTLSCSPISGHRSVSWYQQTPGQGLQFLFEYFSETQRNKGNFPGRFSGRQFSNSRSEMNVSTLELGDSALYLCASSLEIGQGNEKLFFGSGTQLSVL.

The chain uses TRBV29-1 and TRBJ1-2; weak D call: TRBD1 (6 bases). With 6 bases removed from V and 2 bases from J, the gap between germline ends came to 16 bases. The CDR3 is 14 amino acids. CDR1 is SQVTM, CDR2 ANQGSEA, per germline. The CDR3 spells CSVSVGQPNYGYTF. As DNA, the CDR3 is TGCAGCGTATCCGTTGGACAGCCCAACTATGGCTACACCTTC.

V usage is TRBV7-3 and J usage is TRBJ2-1; TRBD2 matches 7 bases. CDR1 is SGHTA and CDR2 is FQGTGA in the germline V gene. Germline trimming cut 6 bases from V and 2 bases from J; bases unmatched to any gene: 7. The CDR3 has 15 amino acids. The CDR3 region is CASSLVAGPYNEQFF. The CDR3 DNA follows: TGTGCCAGCAGTTTAGTAGCGGGCCCCTACAATGAGCAGTTCTTC.